Listed below are T cell receptor beta chains from one sample, sequenced in a study of blood T cell repertoires in COVID-19. TCRdb keeps only in-frame clones here, not all; method: immunoSEQ multiplex PCR. The sample lists 100,000 to 120,000 clones; around 76% were seen once. Sequences were obtained from peripheral blood. Source of these receptors: a woman aged 80 or over with acute or convalescent COVID-19. CDR3s leave out the opening cysteine and the closing phenylalanine or tryptophan.

V	length	CDR3
TRBV6-2/TRBV6-3	18	ASSYSPGFPTAGGTYEQY
TRBV21-1	17	ASSLRQKDSLYSGNTIY
TRBV11-2	13	ASGPDRGSYTEAF
TRBV14	13	ASSDGTGVIYEQY
TRBV9	11	ASSPRDTGELF
TRBV3-1/TRBV3-2	13	ASSQGAGPYNEQF
TRBV5-6	13	ASSSRQARVGEAF
TRBV6-5	13	ASSPGTSGRDEQF
TRBV6-5	12	ASSQGQASYEQY
TRBV23-1	10	ASSQGGQKAF
TRBV2	10	ASTEQGYEQY
TRBV19	12	ASSRHPQDNEQF
TRBV28	13	ASSTHGLAGNEQY
TRBV19	12	ASRQDSSNQPQH
TRBV7-2	14	ASRQTSGRPSYEQY
TRBV7-8	14	ASSSNGAGNNSPLH